Detailed here is one T cell receptor beta chain. The antigen is unknown. These data are taken from a study of CD8+ T cells in alopecia areata. RNA was isolated and reverse transcribed to cDNA, the sequencing template. Sequenced by immunoSEQ multiplex PCR; TCRdb stores in-frame clones only, minus some. The data contain some 160,000 clones, less than 75% of them singletons. The germline V gene has CDR1 PRHDT and CDR2 FYEKMQ (reference sequence). The CDR3 has 14 amino acids. Losses at the gene ends were 5 bases for V and 7 bases for J; bases not matched to a gene: 3. Study results and limitations: Especially in alopecia totalis/universalis, lesional scalp showed greater clonality than normal scalp did.

The rearrangement links TRBV13 to TRBJ2-7; 15 nucleotides align to TRBD2. The sequence derives from a human donor in good health. What was sequenced was CD8+ T cells sorted from blood. The CDR3 DNA follows: TGTGCCAGCAGCCCGGGACTAGCGGGAGGAGAGCAGTACTTC. Residues: CASSPGLAGGEQYF.